What follows is one T cell receptor (beta chain) and its context. This clone was found once. What antigen it recognizes has not been identified. Qualities for individual bases were not recorded, and no much larger clone is one base off. Using the deep immunoSEQ assay, multiplex PCR amplified TCR CDR3 regions from genomic DNA. For each cell subset, the extracted genomic DNA was distributed evenly across all wells of several immunoSEQ 96-well plates, and each plate served as one replicate. For unsorted PBMC, 250 to 350 ng genomic DNA, equal to 25,000 to 35,000 T cell genomes, was loaded into each replicate PCR. Ten immunoSEQ deep assay plates were used to sequence unsorted PBMC genomic DNA. The purified libraries were quantified using a Qubit 3.0 fluorometer, sized with a Bioanalyzer 2100, and then quantified again using the KAPA Library Quantification kit. Every immunoSEQ 96-well plate was sequenced on a separate single-read 150-cycle Illumina NextSeq 550 flow cell. The paper's processing steps were these. The immunoSEQ output contained only junctional sequences without quality scores, so filtering could not match that applied to full-length reads. Sequences were annotated with PyIR, a Python wrapper for IgBLAST v1.9, using IMGT germline references to assign V/J genes and CDR3. Reads were filtered out if the reads had weak V/J assignments (E-value above 1e-6), no CDR3, stop codons, out-of-frame junctions, or ambiguous translated residues. V3J clonotypes were defined as sequences sharing the same inferred V gene, J gene, and CDR3 amino acid sequence. Percentage overlap between repertoires was calculated by dividing the number of shared unique clonotypes by the size of the smaller repertoire. Three approaches were used to assess repertoire richness: RTK rarefaction, the Chao1 estimator, and Recon v2.1 estimates of unobserved clonotypes. Drawn from immuneACCESS, this table holds only the in-frame rearrangements with V and J called that TCRdb kept. Clones are partly lost; checked studies trace under half to an unresolved V gene and leave the rest unexplained. V and J calls and clone size are as listed in that table; D and trimming were resolved from the DNA. The sample table shows around 530,000 clones, and roughly four fifths are seen once. The biggest ten clones account for around 13% of the sample.

This entry comes from a study of shared clonotypes between healthy human individuals (dated by TCRdb to 2019 to 2021). A note on the overall study: The cohort included a few men and a couple of women between 18 and 49 years of age. Leukapheresis yielded between about 0.9 and 9 billion PBMCs per donor. Different laboratories and diverse techniques were used to prepare libraries and sequence TCR repertoires, to increase sequencing depth and limit assay-specific biases. To estimate repertoire size and how much clonotype sharing occurs between individuals, the study deeply sequenced the blood TCR repertoires of five healthy adults. Beyond this particular receptor, the publication reports: The genetic and exposure-history diversity represented was limited by the small number of donors. Pairwise subsampling led to the expectation that sequencing depth would affect the degree of clonotype sharing among donors. Sampling was restricted to blood, and TCR repertoires in tissue are likely to differ from TCR repertoires in blood.

The donors were healthy, HIV-negative adults with no recently reported acute infections or vaccinations. All donors were Caucasian adults living in Nashville, Tennessee, USA. For unsorted samples, 75 million to 90 million PBMCs were counted and genomic DNA was extracted with the QIAamp DNA Blood Mini kit. Blood was collected by leukapheresis, and PBMCs were isolated by Ficoll-Histopaque density gradient centrifugation and then cryopreserved in liquid nitrogen vapor phase. Trimming at the junction amounts to 4 bases on V and 4 bases on J, and the germline ends lie 18 bases apart. Taken from cysteine to phenylalanine, the CDR3 has 15 residues. Of all the DNA, just the CDR3 is kept, 45 bases in frame from base 1. The germline V gene (reference sequence) sets CDR1 to SGHNT and CDR2 to YYREEE.

Sequencing was carried out using PBMCs. This clonotype was obtained from a woman aged 40-49 years in good health. Some clones in this sample may be carry-over from other donors' samples. This sequence uses TRBV5-4 and TRBJ2-7; TRBD2 is a weak D gene call, 6 bases matching. The sequenced DNA: TGTGCCAGCAGCCGAGACGGCGGCGGGGTTTACGAGCAGTACTTC. Translated, it reads CASSRDGGGVYEQYF.